The 4 T cell receptor beta chains below all came from one sample that was sequenced in a study of early T cells in non-severe SARS-CoV-2 infection. One entry per CDR3 protein results from TCRdb running MiXCR on the 5' RACE reads. The table records about 30,000 distinct CDR3 sequences, more than 5% of them present only once. Sequenced input: whole blood. The receptor set was obtained from an adult who was a healthcare worker with PCR-confirmed SARS-CoV-2 infection or an uninfected control (not recorded which).

The chain employs TRBV28 and TRBJ1-6; D is unresolved. The CDR3 is 17 residues long. Looked up from germline, CDR1 is MDHEN and CDR2 is SYDVKM. The V gene lost 1 base and the J gene lost 0 bases, with 10 bases spanning the gap. CDR3 sequence (DNA): TGTGCCAGCAGTTTATACTCTTTGAGCTCCTATAATTCACCCCTCCACTTT. Translated: CASSLYSLSSYNSPLHF.

This chain connects TRBV29-1 to TRBJ2-5; 7 nucleotides align to TRBD1. Trimming at V came to 7 bases and at J to 4 bases, leaving 9 bases not matched to a gene. This CDR3 is built from 13 residues. From germline, CDR1 is SQVTM and CDR2 ANQGSEA. The CDR3 loop is CSAQAHRGETQYF. The CDR3 coding sequence is TGCAGCGCCCAAGCCCACAGGGGAGAGACCCAGTACTTC. Based on the CDR3 plus reference TRBV29-1 and TRBJ2-5, the full variable domain is SAVISQKPSRDICQRGTSLTIQCQVDSQVTMMFWYRQQPGQSLTLIATANQGSEATYESGFVIDKFPISRPNLTFSTLTVSNMSPEDSSIYLCSAQAHRGETQYFGPGTRLLVL.

This clonotype was observed at least ten times. The CDR3 sequence: CASSDPPGLTTEAFF. CDR3 nucleotides: TGTGCCAGCAGTGACCCCCCGGGACTCACCACTGAAGCTTTCTTT. This chain links TRBV25-1 with TRBJ1-1, with a weak D call TRBD1 (5 bases). The CDR3 covers 15 residues. The germline V gene encodes CDR1 MGHDK and CDR2 SYGVNS. The V end lost 3 bases, the J end lost 4 bases, and 15 bases lay between the germline ends.

This clonotype has just a few counts. The V and J genes are TRBV20-1 and TRBJ2-1, with no clear D. The CDR3 length is 13 residues. Looked up from germline, CDR1 is DFQATT and CDR2 is SNEGSKA (reference sequence). The germline V and J ends were trimmed by 0 bases and 9 bases, with 12 bases remaining between them. The CDR3 spells CSARDLGSVEQFF. DNA for the CDR3: TGCAGTGCTAGAGATTTGGGAAGCGTTGAGCAGTTCTTC.